Listed here is a single T cell receptor (beta chain). Its antigen is unknown. This sample was taken from a study of OX40 agonist ivuxolimab in advanced cancers. Broader study findings: Circulating CD4+ and CD8+ T cells showed clonal expansion by week 6 at 0.1 to 3.0 mg/kg.

Sequenced by immunoSEQ multiplex PCR; TCRdb stores in-frame clones only, minus some. The table includes about 100,000 clones, 85% to 90% detected once. The sequence was obtained from an adult with an advanced solid tumor such as melanoma, head and neck, liver or kidney cancer. This sample comprised CD4+ or CD8+ T cells sorted from blood, obtained in a trial of the OX40 agonist ivuxolimab.

CDR3 coding DNA: TGTGCCAGCAGATCGCGGGGAACTCAAGGTGAAGCTTTCTTT. It specifies CASRSRGTQGEAFF. The chain couples TRBV7-6 to TRBJ1-1; unclear D gene. The germline V gene has CDR1 SGHVS and CDR2 FNYEAQ. CDR3 size: 14 residues. V dropped 6 bases and J dropped 7 bases, with 18 bases sitting between them.